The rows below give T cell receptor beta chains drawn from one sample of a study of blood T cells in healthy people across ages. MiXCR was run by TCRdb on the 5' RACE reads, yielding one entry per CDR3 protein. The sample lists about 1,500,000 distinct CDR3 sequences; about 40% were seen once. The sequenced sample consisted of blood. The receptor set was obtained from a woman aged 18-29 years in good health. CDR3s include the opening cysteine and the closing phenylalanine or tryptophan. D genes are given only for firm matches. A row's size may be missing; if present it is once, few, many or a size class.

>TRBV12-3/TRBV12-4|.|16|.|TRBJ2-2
CASSLSSTRNTGELFF
TGTGCCAGCAGTTTATCTAGCACGCGGAACACCGGGGAGCTGTTTTTT
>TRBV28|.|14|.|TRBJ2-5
CASSKNGGGETQYF
TGTGCCAGCAGTAAGAACGGGGGAGGAGAGACCCAGTACTTC
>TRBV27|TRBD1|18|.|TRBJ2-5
CASSLSGGRGGYQETQYF
TGTGCCAGCAGTTTATCAGGGGGCCGGGGTGGCTACCAAGAGACCCAGTACTTC
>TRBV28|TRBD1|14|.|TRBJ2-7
CASTSTGSSYEQYF
TGTGCCAGCACATCGACAGGGAGCTCCTACGAGCAGTACTTC
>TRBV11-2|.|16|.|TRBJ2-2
CASSLSWRAGAGELFF
TGTGCCAGCAGTTTGAGCTGGAGGGCCGGTGCTGGGGAGCTGTTTTTT
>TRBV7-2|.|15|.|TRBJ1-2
CASSIRAGGSYGYTF
TGTGCCAGCAGCATCCGCGCGGGAGGTAGCTATGGCTACACCTTC
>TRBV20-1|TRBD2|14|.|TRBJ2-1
CSARRLAGRNGQFF
TGCAGTGCTAGACGGCTAGCGGGAAGGAATGGGCAGTTCTTC
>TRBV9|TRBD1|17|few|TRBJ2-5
CASSVTGTGGSQETQYF
TGTGCCAGCAGCGTAACCGGGACAGGGGGGTCCCAAGAGACCCAGTACTTC
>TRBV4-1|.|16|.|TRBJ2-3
CASSQDTPSVTDTQYF
TGCGCCAGCAGCCAAGATACGCCTAGCGTTACAGATACGCAGTATTTT
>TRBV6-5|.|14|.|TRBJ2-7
CASSYRPEVYEQYF
TGTGCCAGCAGTTACAGGCCGGAGGTCTACGAGCAGTACTTC
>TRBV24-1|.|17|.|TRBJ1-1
CATSDFVRGRGNTEAFF
TGTGCCACCAGTGATTTTGTGAGGGGAAGAGGGAACACTGAAGCTTTCTTT
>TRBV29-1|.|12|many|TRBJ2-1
CSVGENSNEQFF
TGCAGCGTTGGGGAAAACTCCAATGAGCAGTTCTTC
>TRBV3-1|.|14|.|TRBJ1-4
CASSQGRGAEKLFF
TGTGCCAGCAGCCAAGGACGGGGGGCTGAAAAACTGTTTTTT
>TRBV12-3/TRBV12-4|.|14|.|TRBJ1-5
CASSDSGSRQPQHF
TGTGCCAGCAGTGATTCAGGGTCCCGTCAGCCCCAGCATTTT
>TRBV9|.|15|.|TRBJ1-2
CASSSERGVSGGYTF
TGTGCCAGCAGCTCTGAGAGGGGCGTAAGCGGCGGCTACACCTTC
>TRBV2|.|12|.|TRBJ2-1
CASAPAPYEQFF
TGTGCCAGCGCACCAGCGCCATACGAGCAGTTCTTC
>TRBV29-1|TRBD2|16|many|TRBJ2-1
CSVGGGRLLSYNEQFF
TGCAGCGTTGGGGGGGGACGGCTATTATCCTACAATGAGCAGTTCTTC
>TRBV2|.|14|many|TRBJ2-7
CASSEEQTTYEQYF
TGTGCCAGCAGTGAAGAACAAACCACCTACGAGCAGTACTTC
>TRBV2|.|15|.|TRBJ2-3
CASSARDIWTDTQYF
TGTGCCAGCAGTGCGCGGGATATCTGGACAGATACGCAGTATTTT
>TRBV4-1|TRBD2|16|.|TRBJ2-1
CASSSGTSLTYNEQFF
TGCGCCAGCAGCTCCGGGACTAGCCTCACCTACAATGAGCAGTTCTTC
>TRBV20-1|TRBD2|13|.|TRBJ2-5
CSATLTSGGTQYF
TGCAGTGCTACTTTAACTAGCGGGGGGACCCAGTACTTC
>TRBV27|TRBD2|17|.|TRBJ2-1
CASSLRKTSGVYNEQFF
TGTGCCAGCAGTTTACGCAAGACTAGCGGGGTTTACAATGAGCAGTTCTTC
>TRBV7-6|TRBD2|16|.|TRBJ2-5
CASSSSGLAVQETQYF
TGTGCCAGCAGCTCCTCGGGACTAGCGGTTCAAGAGACCCAGTACTTC
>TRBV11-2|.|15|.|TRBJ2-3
CASSLGTTSTDMQYF
TGTGCCAGCAGCCTCGGGACCACTAGCACAGATATGCAGTATTTT
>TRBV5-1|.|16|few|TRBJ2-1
CASSLARGSNYNEQFF
TGCGCCAGCAGCTTGGCCCGGGGGTCCAACTACAATGAGCAGTTCTTC